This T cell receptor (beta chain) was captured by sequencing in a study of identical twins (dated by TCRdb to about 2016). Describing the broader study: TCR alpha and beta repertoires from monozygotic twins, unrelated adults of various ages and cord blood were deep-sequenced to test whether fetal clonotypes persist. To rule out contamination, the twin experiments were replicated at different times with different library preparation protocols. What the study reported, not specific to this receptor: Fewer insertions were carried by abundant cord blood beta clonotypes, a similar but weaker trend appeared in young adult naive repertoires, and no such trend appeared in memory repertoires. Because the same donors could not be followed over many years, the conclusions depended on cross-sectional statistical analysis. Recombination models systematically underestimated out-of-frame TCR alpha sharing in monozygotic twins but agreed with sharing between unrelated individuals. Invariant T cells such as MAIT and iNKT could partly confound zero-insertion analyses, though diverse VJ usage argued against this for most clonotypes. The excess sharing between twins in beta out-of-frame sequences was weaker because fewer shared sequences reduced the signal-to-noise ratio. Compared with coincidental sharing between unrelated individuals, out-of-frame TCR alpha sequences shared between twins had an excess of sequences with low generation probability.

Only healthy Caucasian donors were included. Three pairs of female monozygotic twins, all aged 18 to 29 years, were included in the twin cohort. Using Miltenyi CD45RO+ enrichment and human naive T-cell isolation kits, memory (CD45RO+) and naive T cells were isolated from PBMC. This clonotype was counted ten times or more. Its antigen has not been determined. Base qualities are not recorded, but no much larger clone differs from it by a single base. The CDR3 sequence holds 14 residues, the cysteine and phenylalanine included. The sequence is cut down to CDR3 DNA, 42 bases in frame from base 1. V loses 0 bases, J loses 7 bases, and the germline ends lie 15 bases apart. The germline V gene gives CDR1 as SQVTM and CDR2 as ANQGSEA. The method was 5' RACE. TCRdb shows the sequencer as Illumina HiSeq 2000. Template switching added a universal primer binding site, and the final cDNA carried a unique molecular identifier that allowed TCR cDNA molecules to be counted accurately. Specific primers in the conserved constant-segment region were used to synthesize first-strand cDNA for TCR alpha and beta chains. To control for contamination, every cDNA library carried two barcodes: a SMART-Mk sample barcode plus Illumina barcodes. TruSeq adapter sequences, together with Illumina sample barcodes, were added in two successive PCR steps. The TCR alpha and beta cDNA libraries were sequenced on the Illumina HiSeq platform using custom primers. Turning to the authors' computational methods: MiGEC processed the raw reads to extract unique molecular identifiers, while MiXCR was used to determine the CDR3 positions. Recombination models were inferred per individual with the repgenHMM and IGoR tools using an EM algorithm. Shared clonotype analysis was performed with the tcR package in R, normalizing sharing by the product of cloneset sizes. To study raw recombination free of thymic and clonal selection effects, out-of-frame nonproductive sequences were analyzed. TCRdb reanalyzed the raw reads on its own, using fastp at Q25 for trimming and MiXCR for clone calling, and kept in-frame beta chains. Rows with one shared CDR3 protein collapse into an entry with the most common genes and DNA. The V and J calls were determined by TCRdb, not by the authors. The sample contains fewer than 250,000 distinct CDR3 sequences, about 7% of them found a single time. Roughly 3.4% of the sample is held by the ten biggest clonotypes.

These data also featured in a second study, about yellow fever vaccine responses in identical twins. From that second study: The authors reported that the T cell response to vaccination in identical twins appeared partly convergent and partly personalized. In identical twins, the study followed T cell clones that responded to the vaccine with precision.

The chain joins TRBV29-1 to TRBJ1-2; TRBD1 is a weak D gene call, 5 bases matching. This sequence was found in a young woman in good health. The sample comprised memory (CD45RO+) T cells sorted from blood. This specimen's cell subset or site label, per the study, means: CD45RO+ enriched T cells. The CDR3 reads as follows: CSVEESAGFSGYTF. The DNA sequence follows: TGCAGCGTTGAAGAGTCGGCAGGGTTCAGTGGCTACACCTTC.